The rows below give T cell receptor beta chains drawn from one sample of a study of Ad26.COV2.S vaccination and SARS-CoV-2 variants. Some clones are missing from TCRdb's copy, which holds only in-frame ones; the method was immunoSEQ multiplex PCR. There are roughly 380,000 clones in the sample; roughly 84% occur only once, and about 3.3% lies in the top ten. This sample comprised peripheral blood, obtained in a trial of Ad26.COV2.S vaccine versus placebo. These receptors originate from a person aged 18-60 years who received the Ad26.COV2.S COVID-19 vaccine or a placebo. CDR3s include the opening cysteine and the closing phenylalanine or tryptophan. A D gene is named only where the DNA matches it firmly. The size of a clone is reported for some rows only, either as once, few or many, or as a class for expanded clones.

clone size: .
J gene: TRBJ2-7
V gene: TRBV27
D gene: TRBD2
CDR3 DNA: TGTGCCAGCAGTTTATTATCCGGGAGGGCCTCCTACGAGCAGTACTTC
CDR3 protein: CASSLLSGRASYEQYF

clone size: .
J gene: TRBJ2-5
V gene: TRBV20-1
D gene: .
CDR3 DNA: TGCAGTGCTAGCGGGCCGGAGACCCAGTACTTC
CDR3 protein: CSASGPETQYF

clone size: .
J gene: TRBJ1-6
V gene: TRBV5-4
D gene: TRBD1
CDR3 DNA: TGTGCCAGCAGCTCGGGGGGGACAGGGAATAATTCACCCCTCCACTTT
CDR3 protein: CASSSGGTGNNSPLHF

clone size: .
J gene: TRBJ1-3
V gene: TRBV4-1
D gene: TRBD1
CDR3 DNA: TGCGCCAGCAGCCAAGATGACAGGGGGCATGGAAACACCATATATTTT
CDR3 protein: CASSQDDRGHGNTIYF

clone size: .
J gene: TRBJ1-4
V gene: TRBV14
D gene: .
CDR3 DNA: TGTGCCAGCAGTGTCCGGTTTAATGAAAAACTGTTTTTT
CDR3 protein: CASSVRFNEKLFF

clone size: .
J gene: TRBJ1-1
V gene: TRBV4-1
D gene: .
CDR3 DNA: TGCGCCAGCAGCCAAAGCAGGGAGACTGAAGCTTTCTTT
CDR3 protein: CASSQSRETEAFF

clone size: .
J gene: TRBJ2-5
V gene: TRBV7-9
D gene: TRBD1
CDR3 DNA: TGTGCCAGCAGCTTAGCGAAGGGGGCGGAGACCCAGTACTTC
CDR3 protein: CASSLAKGAETQYF

clone size: once
J gene: TRBJ2-4
V gene: TRBV12-3/TRBV12-4
D gene: .
CDR3 DNA: TGTGCCAGCAGGAGCGATGTCAAAAACATTCAGTACTTC
CDR3 protein: CASRSDVKNIQYF

clone size: .
J gene: TRBJ2-7
V gene: TRBV5-1
D gene: .
CDR3 DNA: TGCGCCAGCAGCTCCGCTCACTCCTACGAGCAGTACTTC
CDR3 protein: CASSSAHSYEQYF

clone size: .
J gene: TRBJ1-2
V gene: TRBV10-1
D gene: .
CDR3 DNA: TGCGCCAGCAGTGAGGGAGCTAACTATGGCTACACCTTC
CDR3 protein: CASSEGANYGYTF

clone size: .
J gene: TRBJ1-4
V gene: TRBV4-1
D gene: .
CDR3 DNA: TGCGCCAGCAGCCAGCGGGGTAATAATGAAAAACTGTTTTTT
CDR3 protein: CASSQRGNNEKLFF

clone size: .
J gene: TRBJ2-1
V gene: TRBV27
D gene: TRBD2
CDR3 DNA: TGTGCCAGCAGATTATTTACCGGGACTAGCGTCCGTGAGCAGTTCTTC
CDR3 protein: CASRLFTGTSVREQFF

clone size: few
J gene: TRBJ1-5
V gene: TRBV30
D gene: .
CDR3 DNA: TGTGCCTGGGGAAGGGGCAATCAGCCCCAGCATTTT
CDR3 protein: CAWGRGNQPQHF

clone size: .
J gene: TRBJ1-4
V gene: TRBV6-5
D gene: .
CDR3 DNA: TGTGCCAGCACCCAAGGGCCAGTATATGGAAAACTGTTTTTT
CDR3 protein: CASTQGPVYGKLFF

clone size: .
J gene: TRBJ2-1
V gene: TRBV5-4
D gene: .
CDR3 DNA: TGTGCCAGCAGCGTGTCCGGGACCCAATACAATGAGCAGTTCTTC
CDR3 protein: CASSVSGTQYNEQFF

clone size: .
J gene: TRBJ2-7
V gene: TRBV6-5
D gene: .
CDR3 DNA: TGTGCCAGCAGTTACTCTCGGGCTCGCTACGAGCAGTACTTC
CDR3 protein: CASSYSRARYEQYF

clone size: .
J gene: TRBJ1-4
V gene: TRBV6-1
D gene: TRBD1
CDR3 DNA: TGTGCCAGCAGTGAGGGGGACAGCAAGAATGAAAAACTGTTTTTT
CDR3 protein: CASSEGDSKNEKLFF

clone size: .
J gene: TRBJ1-5
V gene: TRBV19
D gene: TRBD1
CDR3 DNA: TGTGCCAGTAGTATAGGGGCAGGGGGCCTGGGCAATCAGCCCCAGCATTTT
CDR3 protein: CASSIGAGGLGNQPQHF

clone size: .
J gene: TRBJ2-2
V gene: TRBV5-8
D gene: TRBD1
CDR3 DNA: TGTGCCAGCAGCCACCGGGACAGGGGGCTTGTCGGGGAGCTGTTTTTT
CDR3 protein: CASSHRDRGLVGELFF

clone size: .
J gene: TRBJ2-7
V gene: TRBV30
D gene: TRBD1
CDR3 DNA: TGTGCCCTCGCGGCAGGGGGCGAGCAGTACTTC
CDR3 protein: CALAAGGEQYF

clone size: .
J gene: TRBJ1-1
V gene: TRBV2
D gene: .
CDR3 DNA: TGTGCCAGCAGTGCACAGGCGCTGACTGAAGCTTTCTTT
CDR3 protein: CASSAQALTEAFF

clone size: .
J gene: TRBJ2-5
V gene: TRBV27
D gene: .
CDR3 DNA: TGTGCCAGCAGTTTATGGAGCGGAGAGACCCAGTACTTC
CDR3 protein: CASSLWSGETQYF

clone size: .
J gene: TRBJ2-5
V gene: TRBV6-1
D gene: .
CDR3 DNA: TGTGCCAGCAGTAAGGGACTGGGGATACAAGAGACCCAGTACTTC
CDR3 protein: CASSKGLGIQETQYF

clone size: .
J gene: TRBJ2-7
V gene: TRBV20-1
D gene: .
CDR3 DNA: TGCAGTGCTGGGGTCAACGAGCAGTACTTC
CDR3 protein: CSAGVNEQYF

clone size: .
J gene: TRBJ2-1
V gene: TRBV2
D gene: .
CDR3 DNA: TGTGCCAGCACCCTTTTCCCGGGGCAGACCAATGAGCAGTTCTTC
CDR3 protein: CASTLFPGQTNEQFF

clone size: .
J gene: TRBJ2-7
V gene: TRBV30
D gene: TRBD1
CDR3 DNA: TGTGCCTGGGACCGGACAGGTAGCTCCTACGAGCAGTACTTC
CDR3 protein: CAWDRTGSSYEQYF

clone size: .
J gene: TRBJ2-7
V gene: TRBV9
D gene: TRBD2
CDR3 DNA: TGTGCCAGCAGCCCCCGGACTAGCGGAGGGTACGAGCAGTACTTC
CDR3 protein: CASSPRTSGGYEQYF

clone size: .
J gene: TRBJ2-3
V gene: TRBV19
D gene: TRBD2
CDR3 DNA: TGTGCCAGTAGTACCAGGGGACTAGCGGGGGGGCCGGGCTTAGATACGCAGTATTTT
CDR3 protein: CASSTRGLAGGPGLDTQYF

clone size: few
J gene: TRBJ2-1
V gene: TRBV7-7
D gene: TRBD1
CDR3 DNA: TGTGCTAGCAGCATGAGCGGACAGGGGTACAATGAGCAGTTCTTC
CDR3 protein: CASSMSGQGYNEQFF

clone size: .
J gene: TRBJ2-7
V gene: TRBV6-5
D gene: TRBD1
CDR3 DNA: TGTGCCAGCAGTAGGGGACAGGGGCTAACCTACGAGCAGTACTTC
CDR3 protein: CASSRGQGLTYEQYF

clone size: once
J gene: TRBJ2-1
V gene: TRBV19
D gene: TRBD2
CDR3 DNA: TGTGCCAGTAGTACCCGGGCATTTTGGCGGGAGGGCCATGAGCAGTTCTTC
CDR3 protein: CASSTRAFWREGHEQFF

clone size: .
J gene: TRBJ2-2
V gene: TRBV29-1
D gene: .
CDR3 DNA: TGCAGCGTTCTTAACGGGGGGAACACCGGGGAGCTGTTTTTT
CDR3 protein: CSVLNGGNTGELFF

clone size: .
J gene: TRBJ2-7
V gene: TRBV7-9
D gene: .
CDR3 DNA: TGTGCCAGCAGCTTAGATGAGTGGTGGTCGTACTTC
CDR3 protein: CASSLDEWWSYF

clone size: .
J gene: TRBJ2-3
V gene: TRBV9
D gene: .
CDR3 DNA: TGTGCCAGCAGCCCCAGGGGCCCTAGCACAGATACGCAGTATTTT
CDR3 protein: CASSPRGPSTDTQYF

clone size: .
J gene: TRBJ2-2
V gene: TRBV10-3
D gene: .
CDR3 DNA: TGTGCCATCAGGCCACAGGACACCGGGGAGCTGTTTTTT
CDR3 protein: CAIRPQDTGELFF

clone size: .
J gene: TRBJ1-6
V gene: TRBV2
D gene: .
CDR3 DNA: TGTGCCAGCAGTGAACACTTCAGGGATTCACCCCTCCACTTT
CDR3 protein: CASSEHFRDSPLHF

clone size: .
J gene: TRBJ1-3
V gene: TRBV13
D gene: .
CDR3 DNA: TGTGCCAGCAGCTTAGGGGCGGGAAACTCTGGAAACACCATATATTTT
CDR3 protein: CASSLGAGNSGNTIYF

clone size: .
J gene: TRBJ2-3
V gene: TRBV7-6
D gene: TRBD2
CDR3 DNA: TGTGCCAGCAGCTTAGGAAGCGGGACGTACCTGGCAGATACGCAGTATTTT
CDR3 protein: CASSLGSGTYLADTQYF

clone size: .
J gene: TRBJ1-4
V gene: TRBV5-1
D gene: .
CDR3 DNA: TGCGCCAGCAGCTTTGGTCAGGGAGAGGAAAAACTGTTTTTT
CDR3 protein: CASSFGQGEEKLFF

clone size: .
J gene: TRBJ2-2
V gene: TRBV7-9
D gene: TRBD2
CDR3 DNA: TGTGCCAGCAGCTTGTTAGCCCTAGCGGGACAAACCGGGGAGCTGTTTTTT
CDR3 protein: CASSLLALAGQTGELFF

clone size: .
J gene: TRBJ1-4
V gene: TRBV4-1
D gene: .
CDR3 DNA: TGCGCCAGCAGCCAAGTAGTGGGGAGAGAGGCAACTAATGAAAAACTGTTTTTT
CDR3 protein: CASSQVVGREATNEKLFF

clone size: .
J gene: TRBJ2-7
V gene: TRBV6-2/TRBV6-3
D gene: TRBD2
CDR3 DNA: TGTGCCAGCAGCCGACTGACTACCTGGGGGGGCGAGCAGTACTTC
CDR3 protein: CASSRLTTWGGEQYF

clone size: .
J gene: TRBJ2-1
V gene: TRBV19
D gene: TRBD2
CDR3 DNA: TGTGCCAGTAGCTTGAACAGGTGGCTACGGGGGGGCAATGAGCAGTTCTTC
CDR3 protein: CASSLNRWLRGGNEQFF

clone size: .
J gene: TRBJ1-2
V gene: TRBV20-1
D gene: .
CDR3 DNA: TGCAGTGCTAGTGGGCAGGGATCGCCTTTATATGGCTACACCTTC
CDR3 protein: CSASGQGSPLYGYTF

clone size: .
J gene: TRBJ1-1
V gene: TRBV11-3
D gene: TRBD1
CDR3 DNA: TGTGCCAGCAGCTTAGTAACAGGGGGGCCTCACACTGAAGCTTTCTTT
CDR3 protein: CASSLVTGGPHTEAFF

clone size: .
J gene: TRBJ2-1
V gene: TRBV27
D gene: TRBD1
CDR3 DNA: TGTGCCAGCAGTAGGGAACAGGGGCGAGCCTACAATGAGCAGTTCTTC
CDR3 protein: CASSREQGRAYNEQFF

clone size: .
J gene: TRBJ1-1
V gene: TRBV19
D gene: .
CDR3 DNA: TGTGCCAGTAGTCGGGCCCCTGGCACTGAAGCTTTCTTT
CDR3 protein: CASSRAPGTEAFF

clone size: .
J gene: TRBJ2-5
V gene: TRBV10-1
D gene: .
CDR3 DNA: TGCGCCAGCAGTGAGTCGGGCAGACAAGAGACCCAGTACTTC
CDR3 protein: CASSESGRQETQYF

clone size: .
J gene: TRBJ1-5
V gene: TRBV6-5
D gene: .
CDR3 DNA: TGTGCCAGCAGTTACTCCGCTAGAGTGGGCAATCAGCCCCAGCATTTT
CDR3 protein: CASSYSARVGNQPQHF

clone size: .
J gene: TRBJ2-7
V gene: TRBV21-1
D gene: .
CDR3 DNA: TGTGCCAGCCCTAAAATTATCGGGACCTATGGGGCTAACGAGCAGTACTTC
CDR3 protein: CASPKIIGTYGANEQYF

clone size: .
J gene: TRBJ1-1
V gene: TRBV5-1
D gene: .
CDR3 DNA: TGCGCCAGCAGCTTGGAAGCGGTCACTGAAGCTTTCTTT
CDR3 protein: CASSLEAVTEAFF

clone size: .
J gene: TRBJ2-7
V gene: TRBV10-3
D gene: .
CDR3 DNA: TGTGCCATCAGTGTATACGGACCCCGCTACGAGCAGTACTTC
CDR3 protein: CAISVYGPRYEQYF

clone size: .
J gene: TRBJ2-4
V gene: TRBV19
D gene: TRBD2
CDR3 DNA: TGTGCCAGTAGTATGCTAGCGGGAAAAAACATTCAGTACTTC
CDR3 protein: CASSMLAGKNIQYF